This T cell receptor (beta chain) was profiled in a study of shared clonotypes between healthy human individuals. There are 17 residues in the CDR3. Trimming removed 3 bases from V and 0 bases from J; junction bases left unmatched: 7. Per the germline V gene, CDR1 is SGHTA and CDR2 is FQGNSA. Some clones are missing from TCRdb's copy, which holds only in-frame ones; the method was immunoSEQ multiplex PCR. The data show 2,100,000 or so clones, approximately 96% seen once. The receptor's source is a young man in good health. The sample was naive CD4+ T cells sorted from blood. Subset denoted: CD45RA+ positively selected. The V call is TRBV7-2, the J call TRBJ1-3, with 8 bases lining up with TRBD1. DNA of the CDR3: TGTGCCAGCAGCTTGGACGGACAGGGATACTCTGGAAACACCATATATTTT. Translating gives CASSLDGQGYSGNTIYF. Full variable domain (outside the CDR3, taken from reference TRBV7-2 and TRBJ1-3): GAGVSQSPSNKVTEKGKDVELRCDPISGHTALYWYRQSLGQGLEFLIYFQGNSAPDKSGLPSDRFSAERTGGSVSTLTIQRTQQEDSAVYLCASSLDGQGYSGNTIYFGEGSWLTVV.